This T cell receptor beta chain appears in the sequencing data of a study of HIV-infected patients and healthy controls. TCRdb itself ran the 5' RACE reads through MiXCR, one entry per CDR3 protein. This sample yields under 70,000 distinct CDR3 sequences, of which about a fifth are seen a single time; about 1.3% belongs to the top ten. This CDR3 region has 16 residues. The V segment lost 5 bases and the J segment 3 bases; nucleotides outside the gene matches: 7. This clonotype was seen ten or more times. The sample taken for sequencing was CD4+ T cells from blood. This rearrangement joins TRBV12-3 or TRBV12-4 to TRBJ2-1; 10 nucleotides agree with TRBD2. The receptor was isolated from a human donor in good health. CDR3 sequence (DNA): TGTGCCAGCAGTCCCTCAGCGGGAGGGGGCTACAATGAGCAGTTCTTC. Its translation is CASSPSAGGGYNEQFF.